Each of the 26 T cell receptor beta chains below was sequenced from the same sample in a study of T-cell reconstitution after alpha-beta-depleted transplantation in children. Preparation of the TCRbeta library involved a method that used unique molecular identifiers. In TCRdb, the PCR reads were re-called with MiXCR into one record per CDR3 protein. The sample yields some 280,000 distinct CDR3 sequences, approximately 9.6% seen once. Sample: PBMCs from the stem cell graft donor, taken from the stem cell graft. The receptors originated from a human donor who donated a stem cell graft to a child with SCID.

This clonotype was seen many times. The chain carries TRBV7-9 and TRBJ2-2; TRBD1 agrees at 8 bases. There are 16 residues in the CDR3. Germline V lookup: CDR1 SEHNR, CDR2 FQNEAQ (reference sequence). The J segment lost 1 base and the V segment lost 5 bases, leaving 6 bases of the junction unmatched. DNA of the CDR3: TGTGCCAGCAGCCCAGGACAGGGCCAGAACACCGGGGAGCTGTTTTTT. Protein sequence: CASSPGQGQNTGELFF. The full variable domain, its missing parts supplied by reference TRBV7-9 and TRBJ2-2, is DTGVSQNPRHKITKRGQNVTFRCDPISEHNRLYWYRQTLGQGPEFLTYFQNEAQLEKSRLLSDRFSAERPKGSFSTLEIQRTEQGDSAMYLCASSPGQGQNTGELFFGEGSRLTVL.

This clonotype was recorded a few times. The chain employs TRBV29-1 and TRBJ2-1; 9 nucleotides line up with TRBD1. The germline CDR1 and CDR2 sequences are SQVTM and ANQGSEA. The CDR3 extends over 13 amino acids. Trimming cost V 6 bases and J 3 bases; bases outside gene matches: 3. DNA for the CDR3: TGCAGCGTACGACAGGGGGACTACAATGAGCAGTTCTTC. It yields the protein CSVRQGDYNEQFF.

This clonotype was detected only a few times. The J gene is TRBJ2-2, the V gene TRBV11-2; D is perhaps TRBD1 (6 bases). There are 14 residues in the CDR3. CDR1 is SGHAT, CDR2 FQNNGV, per germline. V was shortened by 2 bases and J by 7 bases, with 11 bases between the two germline ends. The CDR3 region is CASSLSQGIGELFF. The CDR3 DNA is TGTGCCAGCAGCTTATCTCAGGGGATCGGGGAGCTGTTTTTT. Complete variable domain (other parts from reference TRBV11-2 and TRBJ2-2): EAGVAQSPRYKIIEKRQSVAFWCNPISGHATLYWYQQILGQGPKLLIQFQNNGVVDDSQLPKDRFSAERLKGVDSTLKIQPAKLEDSAVYLCASSLSQGIGELFFGEGSRLTVL.

This clonotype showed up just a few times. Here the CDR3 reads CASSLTTSADTQYF. In DNA form, the CDR3 reads TGTGCCAGCAGCTTAACGACTAGCGCTGATACGCAGTATTTT. The chain couples TRBV11-2 to TRBJ2-3; TRBD2 matches at 8 bases. In germline, CDR1 is SGHAT, CDR2 FQNNGV. V shed 2 bases and J 6 bases; nucleotides not matched to a gene: 4. CDR3 length: 14 residues.

There are a few counts of this clonotype. The rearrangement links TRBV3-1 to TRBJ1-1; D is uncertain. Germline lookup yields CDR1 LGHDT and CDR2 YNNKEL (reference sequence). CDR3 length: 14 amino acids. V lost 1 base to trimming and J lost 0 bases, with 6 bases between them. The CDR3 reads CASSQVELNTEAFF. CDR3 in DNA: TGTGCCAGCAGCCAAGTTGAGCTGAACACTGAAGCTTTCTTT.

This clonotype was observed at least ten times. V usage is TRBV4-1 and J usage is TRBJ2-3, with TRBD1 identical over 10 bases. This CDR3 has 16 residues. Trimming at V came to 0 bases and at J to 5 bases, leaving 5 bases not matched to a gene. Germline CDR1 and CDR2: MGHRA and YSYEKL. CDR3 sequence: CASSQDRDRGLDTQYF. The DNA for the CDR3 is TGCGCCAGCAGCCAAGATCGGGACAGGGGATTAGATACGCAGTATTTT.

In this sample, this clonotype turned up many times. The chain has TRBV12-3 or TRBV12-4 and TRBJ1-2; a weak D match, TRBD1 (6 bases). This CDR3 has 13 residues. V was trimmed by 5 bases and J by 4 bases, leaving 11 bases between them. CDR3 sequence reads: CASSRTVLYGYTF. CDR3 in DNA: TGTGCCAGCAGTAGGACAGTCCTCTATGGCTACACCTTC.

The table lists this clonotype with many counts. The CDR3, as DNA: TGTGCCAGCAGTTGGGACGGGCGGACGGATACGCAGTATTTT. The encoded protein is CASSWDGRTDTQYF. The chain recombines TRBV12-3 or TRBV12-4 with TRBJ2-3; D may match TRBD1 or TRBD2 (5 bases each). V was trimmed by 4 bases and J by 6 bases, leaving 14 bases between them. The CDR3 runs 14 residues.

V and J are TRBV12-3 or TRBV12-4 and TRBJ2-2; no reliable D call. The CDR3 is 16 residues long. The ends were cut back, 3 bases at V and 1 base at J, with 12 bases in the middle. In DNA, the CDR3 is TGTGCCAGCAGTTTCCACGGACCCGGGAACACCGGGGAGCTGTTTTTT. Protein: CASSFHGPGNTGELFF.

V usage is TRBV7-3 and J usage is TRBJ2-1, with D maybe TRBD2 (7 bases). The germline V gene encodes CDR1 SGHTA and CDR2 FQGTGA. Trimming removed 4 bases from V and 5 bases from J, with 15 bases in between. The length of the CDR3 is 15 residues. Here the CDR3 reads CASSSTGTIDNEQFF. The CDR3 region has the DNA TGTGCCAGCAGCTCAACAGGGACTATAGACAATGAGCAGTTCTTC.

This clonotype occurred a few times. Likely a read error: the CDR3 ends without its conserved phenylalanine or tryptophan. This sequence joins TRBV12-3 or TRBV12-4 and TRBJ1-6; D gene unclear. V was clipped by 5 bases and J by 0 bases, with 11 bases between them. The CDR3 totals 16 residues. Written as DNA, the CDR3 is TGTGCCAGCAGTGGATCTGAGGGCTCCTATAATTCACCCCTCCACTCT. Translation gives CASSGSEGSYNSPLHS.

This rearrangement joins TRBV27 to TRBJ2-1, with D unclear. V lost 8 bases, J lost 3 bases, and 11 bases lay in between. The CDR3 spans 13 residues. The germline CDR1 and CDR2 sequences are MNHEY and SMNVEV (reference sequence). DNA of the CDR3: TGTGCCAGCGGCTTCGGATACTACAATGAGCAGTTCTTC. Its translation: CASGFGYYNEQFF.

This clonotype has just a few counts. The J gene is TRBJ1-4, the V gene TRBV4-3, with a tentative D call TRBD1 (6 bases). Per germline, CDR1 LGHNA and CDR2 YSLEER. CDR3 size: 15 residues. V lost 7 bases and J 3 bases, leaving 15 bases between the germline ends. The CDR3 loop reads CASKGVALSNEKLFF. CDR3 sequence (DNA): TGCGCCAGCAAGGGGGTCGCTCTGTCTAATGAAAAACTGTTTTTT.

This clonotype was detected ten times or more. DNA of the CDR3: TGTGCCAGCAGCTTAGGCCTTGCGGTAAATGAGCAGTTCTTC. This codes for CASSLGLAVNEQFF. The chain is built from TRBV13 and TRBJ2-1; unclear D gene. CDR3 size: 14 residues. V shed 0 bases and J shed 7 bases, with 10 bases lying between them. Looked up from germline, CDR1 is PRHDT and CDR2 is FYEKMQ (reference sequence).

This clonotype was seen ten or more times. The chain is built from TRBV6-5 and TRBJ1-2, with D unresolved. The germline CDR1 and CDR2 sequences are MNHEY and SVGAGI. CDR3 length: 14 amino acids. The V gene lost 4 bases and the J gene lost 4 bases, with 13 bases spanning the gap. CDR3: CASSSRSIGYGYTF. The CDR3 region has the DNA TGTGCCAGCAGTTCAAGATCAATAGGCTATGGCTACACCTTC.

This clonotype was seen more than once but under ten times. This chain links TRBV4-1 with TRBJ2-6; D ambiguous. The V and J ends lost 4 bases and 2 bases respectively, with 12 bases between them. This CDR3 comprises 16 residues. CDR1 MGHRA and CDR2 YSYEKL come from the germline V gene. This CDR3 reads CASSPTLATGANVLTF. The CDR3 nucleotides are TGCGCCAGCAGCCCGACTCTGGCAACTGGGGCCAACGTCCTGACTTTC.

This clonotype was seen a few times. The J gene is TRBJ2-1, the V gene TRBV11-2, with D perhaps matching TRBD1 (6 bases). The CDR3 is 14 amino acids. V dropped 3 bases and J dropped 4 bases, with 10 bases sitting between them. Germline CDR1 reads SGHAT; CDR2 reads FQNNGV. The CDR3 DNA sequence: TGTGCCAGCAGCTTGGACAGCCTATACAATGAGCAGTTCTTC. Its protein product is CASSLDSLYNEQFF.

V gene TRBV5-1 combines with J gene TRBJ2-1; 13 bases are a match to TRBD2. After removal of 6 bases from V and 7 bases from J, the junction contained 7 bases not matched to a gene. The CDR3 is made up of 15 amino acids. Per germline, CDR1 SGHRS and CDR2 YFSETQ. Here the CDR3 reads CASNQLAGGGNEQFF. CDR3 DNA sequence: TGCGCCAGCAATCAACTAGCGGGGGGGGGTAATGAGCAGTTCTTC. The complete variable domain, with remaining parts taken from reference TRBV5-1 and TRBJ2-1, reads KAGVTQTPRYLIKTRGQQVTLSCSPISGHRSVSWYQQTPGQGLQFLFEYFSETQRNKGNFPGRFSGRQFSNSRSEMNVSTLELGDSALYLCASNQLAGGGNEQFFGPGTRLTVL.

This clonotype was found many times. The chain carries TRBV3-1 and TRBJ2-7; D may be TRBD1 (6 bases). The V gene's germline CDR1 is LGHDT and CDR2 YNNKEL (reference sequence). Trimming left V 0 bases short and J 5 bases short, with 11 bases between. The CDR3 length is 14 residues. The CDR3 DNA reads as TGTGCCAGCAGCCAAGAGGGGGCGCGGAACGAGCAGTACTTC. Translation: CASSQEGARNEQYF.

Only a few counts were recorded for this clonotype. V is TRBV7-9 and J is TRBJ2-7, with TRBD1 matching over 9 bases. The ends lost 0 bases at V and 6 bases at J; junction bases unmatched: 6. The CDR3 spans 15 residues. Germline lookup yields CDR1 SEHNR and CDR2 FQNEAQ (reference sequence). CDR3 protein: CASSLASGQGGEQYF. The DNA for the CDR3 is TGTGCCAGCAGCTTAGCCTCGGGACAGGGCGGCGAGCAGTACTTC.

This clonotype was found a few times. This chain joins TRBV20-1 and TRBJ1-3; D unresolved. Trimming took 6 bases from V and 0 from J, leaving 12 bases between them. The CDR3 totals 14 residues. Germline V gives CDR1 DFQATT, CDR2 SNEGSKA (reference sequence). In nucleotides, the CDR3 is TGCAGTGCACCGGACGGAAACTCTGGAAACACCATATATTTT. Amino acids: CSAPDGNSGNTIYF.

This clonotype was recorded at least ten times. The chain couples TRBV5-1 to TRBJ1-2; 10 bases fit TRBD1. The V segment lost 4 bases and the J segment 6 bases; nucleotides outside the gene matches: 3. The length of the CDR3 is 13 residues. Germline lookup yields CDR1 SGHRS and CDR2 YFSETQ. CDR3 sequence: CASSTGQGNGYTF. CDR3 bases: TGCGCCAGCAGCACGGGACAGGGGAATGGCTACACCTTC.

The sample holds a few counts of this clonotype. This rearrangement joins TRBV6-1 to TRBJ2-4; D possibly corresponds to TRBD2 (6 bases). The V and J ends lost 6 bases and 4 bases respectively, with 10 bases between them. CDR1 is MNHNS, CDR2 SASEGT, per germline. The CDR3 runs 13 residues. The CDR3: CASRPGGKNIQYF. The CDR3 nucleotides are TGTGCCAGCAGACCCGGGGGTAAAAACATTCAGTACTTC.

This clonotype came up many times. The chain uses TRBV2 and TRBJ2-1; TRBD1 agrees at 8 bases. The CDR3 is 14 residues long. From germline, CDR1 is SNHLY and CDR2 FYNNEI. After removal of 7 bases from V and 5 bases from J, the junction contained 7 bases not matched to a gene. This chain's CDR3 is CASKKEDRDNEQFF. The CDR3 DNA is TGTGCCAGCAAGAAAGAGGACAGGGACAATGAGCAGTTCTTC.

This clonotype was seen more than once but under ten times. The chain links TRBV6-2 or TRBV6-3 to TRBJ2-2; D perhaps matches TRBD1 (6 bases). Per germline, CDR1 MNHEY and CDR2 SVGEGT. Trimming shortened V by 4 bases and J by 5 bases, and 11 bases separated the two germline ends. The CDR3 runs 14 residues. CDR3 sequence reads: CASSFQGKTGELFF. CDR3 in DNA: TGTGCCAGCAGTTTTCAGGGGAAGACCGGGGAGCTGTTTTTT.

The V gene is TRBV12-3 or TRBV12-4, the J gene TRBJ2-4; D might be TRBD2 (6 bases). With 5 bases removed from V and 0 bases from J, the gap between germline ends came to 20 bases. The length of the CDR3 is 18 residues. CDR3 sequence (DNA): TGTGCCAGCAGTCCCGGGCGGGGCTACATACTAGCCAAAAACATTCAGTACTTC. As protein: CASSPGRGYILAKNIQYF.